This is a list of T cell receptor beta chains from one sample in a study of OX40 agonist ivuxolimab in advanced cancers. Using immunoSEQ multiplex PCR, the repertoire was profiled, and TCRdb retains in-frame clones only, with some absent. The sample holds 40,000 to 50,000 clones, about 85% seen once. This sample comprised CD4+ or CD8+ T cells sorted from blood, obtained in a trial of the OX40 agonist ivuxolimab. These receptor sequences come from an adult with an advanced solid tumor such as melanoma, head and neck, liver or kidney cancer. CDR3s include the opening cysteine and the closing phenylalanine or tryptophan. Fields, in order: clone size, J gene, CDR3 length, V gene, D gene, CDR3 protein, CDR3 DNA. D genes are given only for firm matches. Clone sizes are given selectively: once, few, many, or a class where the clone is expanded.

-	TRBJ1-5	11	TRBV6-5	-	CATGVNQPQHF	TGTGCCACCGGGGTTAATCAGCCCCAGCATTTT
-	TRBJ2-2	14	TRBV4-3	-	CASSQRGWTGELFF	TGCGCCAGCAGCCAAAGGGGGTGGACCGGGGAGCTGTTTTTT
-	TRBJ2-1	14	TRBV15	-	CATSRDWSGTKQFF	TGTGCCACCAGCAGAGATTGGTCCGGGACCAAGCAGTTCTTC
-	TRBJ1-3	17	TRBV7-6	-	CASSLFFPVVPGNTIYF	TGTGCCAGCAGCTTATTTTTTCCCGTCGTCCCTGGAAACACCATATATTTT
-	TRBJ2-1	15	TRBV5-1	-	CASSLDSLSYNEQFF	TGCGCCAGCAGCTTGGACAGCCTCTCCTACAATGAGCAGTTCTTC
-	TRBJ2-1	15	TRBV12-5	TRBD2	CASGLISSGSYEQFF	TGTGCTAGTGGTTTGATCTCTAGCGGGAGCTATGAGCAGTTCTTC
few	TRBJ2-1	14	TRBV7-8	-	CATRQREGYNEQFF	TGTGCCACCCGCCAGCGAGAGGGTTACAATGAGCAGTTCTTC
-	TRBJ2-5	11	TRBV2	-	CASSNLETQYF	TGTGCCAGCAGTAACCTAGAGACCCAGTACTTC
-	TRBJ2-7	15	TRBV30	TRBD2	CAWRTSGRGSYEQYF	TGTGCCTGGAGGACTAGCGGGAGGGGTTCCTACGAGCAGTACTTC
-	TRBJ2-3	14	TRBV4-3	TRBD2	CASSPRGERDTQYF	TGCGCCAGCAGCCCCCGGGGGGAGCGAGATACGCAGTATTTT
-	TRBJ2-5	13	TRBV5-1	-	CASSWGRQETQYF	TGCGCCAGCAGCTGGGGACGGCAAGAGACCCAGTACTTC
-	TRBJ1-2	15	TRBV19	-	CASSIDLVLNYGYTF	TGTGCCAGTAGTATAGATCTAGTGCTAAACTATGGCTACACCTTC
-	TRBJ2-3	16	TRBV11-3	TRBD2	CASSLLAGISTDTQYF	TGTGCCAGCAGCTTGCTAGCGGGAATAAGCACAGATACGCAGTATTTT
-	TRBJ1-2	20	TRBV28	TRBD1	CASSLLVGGAGQGANYGYTF	TGTGCCAGCAGTTTATTGGTTGGAGGGGCCGGACAGGGGGCTAACTATGGCTACACCTTC
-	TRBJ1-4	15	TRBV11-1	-	CASSPSGGTNEKLFF	TGTGCCAGCAGCCCATCAGGAGGAACTAATGAAAAACTGTTTTTT
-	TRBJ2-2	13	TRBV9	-	CASSFENTGELFF	TGTGCCAGCAGCTTTGAGAACACCGGGGAGCTGTTTTTT
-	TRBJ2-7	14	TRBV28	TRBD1	CASSPTTGDYEQYF	TGTGCCAGCAGTCCCACGACAGGGGACTACGAGCAGTACTTC
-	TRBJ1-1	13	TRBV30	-	CAWSPDKNTEAFF	TGTGCCTGGAGCCCGGACAAGAACACTGAAGCTTTCTTT
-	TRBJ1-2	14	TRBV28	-	CASTSAGRGYGYTF	TGTGCCAGCACCTCCGCCGGGAGAGGTTATGGCTACACCTTC
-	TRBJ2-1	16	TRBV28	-	CASSLEAVSTYNEQFF	TGTGCCAGCAGTTTAGAGGCGGTGAGCACCTACAATGAGCAGTTCTTC
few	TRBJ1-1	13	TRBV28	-	CASSLATTVEAFF	TGTGCCAGCAGTTTAGCTACGACAGTTGAGGCTTTCTTT
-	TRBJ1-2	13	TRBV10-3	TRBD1	CAISESQGHGYTF	TGTGCCATCAGTGAGTCACAGGGGCATGGCTACACCTTC
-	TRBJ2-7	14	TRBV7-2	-	CASSLGFSYYEQYF	TGTGCCAGCAGCTTAGGATTCAGCTACTACGAGCAGTACTTC
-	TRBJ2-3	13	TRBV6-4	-	CASSETYTDTQYF	TGTGCCAGCAGTGAAACCTACACAGATACGCAGTATTTT
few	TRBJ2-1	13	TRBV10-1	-	CASSDPVNNEQFF	TGCGCCAGCAGTGATCCGGTTAACAATGAGCAGTTCTTC
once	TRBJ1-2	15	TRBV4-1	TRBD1	CASSREGQGYYGYTF	TGCGCCAGCAGCCGGGAGGGACAGGGGTACTATGGCTACACCTTC
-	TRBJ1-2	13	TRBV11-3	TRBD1	CASSFESGGGYTF	TGTGCCAGCAGCTTTGAGTCAGGGGGTGGCTACACCTTC
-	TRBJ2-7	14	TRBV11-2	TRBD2	CASERDSLAYEQYF	TGTGCCAGCGAGCGGGATTCCCTGGCCTACGAGCAGTACTTC
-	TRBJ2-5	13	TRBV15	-	CATSRGTSETQYF	TGTGCCACCAGCAGAGGAACCTCAGAGACCCAGTACTTC
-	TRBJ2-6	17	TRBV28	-	CASSPWGDRSTANVLTF	TGTGCCAGCAGCCCATGGGGGGACAGATCTACGGCCAACGTCCTGACTTTC
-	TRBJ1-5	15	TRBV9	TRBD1	CASSVDGQGNQPQHF	TGTGCCAGCAGCGTAGATGGACAGGGCAATCAGCCCCAGCATTTT
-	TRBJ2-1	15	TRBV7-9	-	CASSSRGNRNNEQFF	TGTGCCAGCAGCTCACGGGGGAACCGGAACAATGAGCAGTTCTTC
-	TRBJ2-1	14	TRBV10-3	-	CAISELAPSNEQFF	TGTGCCATCAGTGAACTAGCTCCGAGCAATGAGCAGTTCTTC
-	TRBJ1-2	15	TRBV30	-	CAWSVLRGPNYGYTF	TGTGCCTGGAGTGTCCTCAGAGGGCCCAACTATGGCTACACCTTC
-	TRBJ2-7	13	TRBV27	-	CASSFRVSYEQYF	TGTGCCAGCAGTTTTCGAGTCTCCTACGAGCAGTACTTC
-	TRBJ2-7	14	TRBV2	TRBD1	CASSRQGSSYEQYF	TGTGCCAGCAGCCGACAGGGGTCCTCCTACGAGCAGTACTTC
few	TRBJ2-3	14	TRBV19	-	CASSIRRVTDTQYF	TGTGCCAGTAGTATTCGCAGGGTCACAGATACGCAGTATTTT
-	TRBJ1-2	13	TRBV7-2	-	CASSRELGWGYTF	TGTGCCAGCAGCAGGGAACTCGGATGGGGCTACACCTTC
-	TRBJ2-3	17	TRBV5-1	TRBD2	CASSFLTLAGKPDTQYF	TGCGCCAGCAGCTTCCTGACACTAGCGGGGAAACCAGATACGCAGTATTTT
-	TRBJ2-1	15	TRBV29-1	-	CSVELRGMFYNEQFF	TGCAGCGTTGAATTGCGCGGGATGTTCTACAATGAGCAGTTCTTC
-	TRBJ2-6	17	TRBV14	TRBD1	CASSPGQGLVGANVLTF	TGTGCCAGCAGCCCGGGACAGGGTCTTGTTGGGGCCAACGTCCTGACTTTC
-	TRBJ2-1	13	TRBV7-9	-	CASSLTIGYEQFF	TGTGCCAGCAGCTTAACTATAGGGTATGAGCAGTTCTTC
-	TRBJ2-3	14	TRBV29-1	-	CSVYRAFSTDTQYF	TGCAGCGTTTACAGGGCCTTTAGCACAGATACGCAGTATTTT
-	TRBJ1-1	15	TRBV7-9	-	CASSFSLWPNTEAFF	TGTGCCAGCAGCTTCAGTCTCTGGCCGAACACTGAAGCTTTCTTT
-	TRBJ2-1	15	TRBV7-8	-	CASSSIGGGGNEQFF	TGTGCCAGCAGCAGCATTGGGGGAGGGGGTAATGAGCAGTTCTTC
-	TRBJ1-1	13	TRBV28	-	CASSFLGQLEAFF	TGTGCCAGCAGTTTCCTAGGACAACTCGAAGCTTTCTTT
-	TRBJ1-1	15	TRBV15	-	CATSRAGTGNTEAFF	TGTGCCACCAGCAGAGCCGGCACGGGAAACACTGAAGCTTTCTTT
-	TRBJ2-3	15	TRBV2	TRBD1	CASRSPRGPTDTQYF	TGTGCCAGCAGGTCTCCCAGGGGGCCGACAGATACGCAGTATTTT
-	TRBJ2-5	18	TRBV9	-	CASSVASRGSVVSETQYF	TGTGCCAGCAGCGTAGCTTCTCGGGGATCCGTAGTAAGTGAGACCCAGTACTTC
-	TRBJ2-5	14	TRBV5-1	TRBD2	CASSPTTSWETQYF	TGCGCCAGCAGCCCGACGACTAGCTGGGAGACCCAGTACTTC
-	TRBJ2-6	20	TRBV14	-	CASSQDVRFQGNSGANVLTF	TGTGCCAGCAGCCAAGATGTAAGGTTCCAGGGGAACTCTGGGGCCAACGTCCTGACTTTC
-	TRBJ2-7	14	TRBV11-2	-	CASSLREGIYEQYF	TGTGCCAGCAGCTTACGAGAGGGAATCTACGAGCAGTACTTC
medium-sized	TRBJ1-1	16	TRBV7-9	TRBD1	CASSLRTGGMNTEAFF	TGTGCCAGCAGCCTCCGGACAGGGGGCATGAACACTGAAGCTTTCTTT
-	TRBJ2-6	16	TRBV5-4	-	CASSLGIRTGANVLTF	TGTGCCAGCAGCTTGGGGATCCGGACTGGGGCCAACGTCCTGACTTTC
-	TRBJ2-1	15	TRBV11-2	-	CASSQGITPGNEQFF	TGTGCCAGCAGTCAGGGGATCACGCCCGGAAATGAGCAGTTCTTC